This TCR beta chain emerged from a study of T-cell reconstitution after alpha-beta-depleted transplantation in children. V was clipped by 7 bases and J by 7 bases, with 14 bases between them. This CDR3 is built from 13 residues. This clonotype was observed a handful of times. The TCRbeta library was prepared with unique molecular identifiers. TCRdb redid the calling of the PCR reads with MiXCR, one entry per CDR3 protein. The data hold some 290,000 distinct CDR3 sequences, with about a tenth observed a single time. The clonotype was recovered from a human donor who donated a stem cell graft to a child with SCID. The rearrangement links TRBV12-3 or TRBV12-4 to TRBJ2-1; a weak D match, TRBD1 (6 bases). The starting material was PBMCs from the stem cell graft donor, obtained from the stem cell graft. The CDR3 region has the DNA TGTGCCAGCATCCCCGGCAGGGGTAATGAGCAGTTCTTC. It codes for CASIPGRGNEQFF.